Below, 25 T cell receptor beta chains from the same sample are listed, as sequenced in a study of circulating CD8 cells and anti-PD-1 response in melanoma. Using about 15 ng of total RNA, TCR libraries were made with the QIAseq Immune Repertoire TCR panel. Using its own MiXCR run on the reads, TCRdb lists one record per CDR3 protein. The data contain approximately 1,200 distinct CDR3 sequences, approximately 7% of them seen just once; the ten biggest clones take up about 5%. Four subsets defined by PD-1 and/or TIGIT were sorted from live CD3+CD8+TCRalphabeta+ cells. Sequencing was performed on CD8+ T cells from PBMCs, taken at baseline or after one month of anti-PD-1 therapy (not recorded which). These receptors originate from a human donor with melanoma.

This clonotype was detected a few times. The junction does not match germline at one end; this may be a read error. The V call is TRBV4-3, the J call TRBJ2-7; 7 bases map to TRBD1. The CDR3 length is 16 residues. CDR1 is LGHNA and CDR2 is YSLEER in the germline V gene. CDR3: CASSQDFSGQSYEQYF. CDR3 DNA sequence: TGCGCCAGCAGCCAAGACTTTTCGGGACAGAGCTACGAGCAGTATTTC.

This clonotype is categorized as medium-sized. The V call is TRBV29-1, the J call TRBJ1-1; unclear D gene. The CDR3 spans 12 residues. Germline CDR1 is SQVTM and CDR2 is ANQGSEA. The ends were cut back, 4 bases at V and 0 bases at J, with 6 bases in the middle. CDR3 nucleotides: TGCAGCGTTGGTGGGATGAACACTGAAGCTTTCTTT. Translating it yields CSVGGMNTEAFF. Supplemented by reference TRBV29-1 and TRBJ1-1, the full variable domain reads SAVISQKPSRDICQRGTSLTIQCQVDSQVTMMFWYRQQPGQSLTLIATANQGSEATYESGFVIDKFPISRPNLTFSTLTVSNMSPEDSSIYLCSVGGMNTEAFFGQGTRLTVV.

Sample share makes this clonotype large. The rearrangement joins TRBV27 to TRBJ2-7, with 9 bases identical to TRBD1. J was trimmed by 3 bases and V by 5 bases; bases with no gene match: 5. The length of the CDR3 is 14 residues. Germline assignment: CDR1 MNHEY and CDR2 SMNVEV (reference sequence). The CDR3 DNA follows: TGTGCCAGCAGTCACAGGGGGCTCCTCTACGAGCAGTACTTC. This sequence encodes CASSHRGLLYEQYF.

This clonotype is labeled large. The CDR3 protein is CAGRAGISYEQYF. The CDR3 DNA is TGTGCCGGGAGGGCCGGAATCTCCTACGAGCAGTACTTC. The chain uses TRBV2 and TRBJ2-7; TRBD2 aligns across 7 bases. CDR1 SNHLY and CDR2 FYNNEI come from the germline V gene. The CDR3 runs to 13 residues. Unmatched junction bases numbered 7, after V lost 11 bases and J lost 0 bases.

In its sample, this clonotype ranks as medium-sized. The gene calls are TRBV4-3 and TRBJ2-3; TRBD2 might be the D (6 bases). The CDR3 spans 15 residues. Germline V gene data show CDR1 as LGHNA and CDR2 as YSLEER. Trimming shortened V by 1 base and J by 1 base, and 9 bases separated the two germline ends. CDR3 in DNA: TGCGCCAGCAGCCAAGCTTCGGGGGGCACAGATACGCAGTATTTT. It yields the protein CASSQASGGTDTQYF.

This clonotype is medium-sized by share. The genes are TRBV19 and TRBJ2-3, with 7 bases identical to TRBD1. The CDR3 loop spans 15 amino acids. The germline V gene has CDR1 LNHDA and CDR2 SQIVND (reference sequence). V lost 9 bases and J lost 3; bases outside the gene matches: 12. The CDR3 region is CASRPGQLRTDTQYF. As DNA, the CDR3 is TGTGCCAGCCGACCGGGACAGTTGAGGACAGATACGCAGTATTTT.

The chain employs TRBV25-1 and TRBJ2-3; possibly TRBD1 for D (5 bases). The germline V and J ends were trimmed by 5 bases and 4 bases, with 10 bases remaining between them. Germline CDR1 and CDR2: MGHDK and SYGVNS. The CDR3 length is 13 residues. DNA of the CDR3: TGTGCCAGCAGTCCACCAGGGTCAGATACGCAGTATTTT. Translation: CASSPPGSDTQYF.

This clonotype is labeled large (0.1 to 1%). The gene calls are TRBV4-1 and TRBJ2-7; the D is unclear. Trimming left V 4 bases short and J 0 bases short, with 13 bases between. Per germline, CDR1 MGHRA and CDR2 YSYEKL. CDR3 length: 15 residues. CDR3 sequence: CASSLGQENSYEQYF. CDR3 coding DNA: TGCGCCAGCAGCCTTGGCCAGGAAAACTCCTACGAGCAGTACTTC.

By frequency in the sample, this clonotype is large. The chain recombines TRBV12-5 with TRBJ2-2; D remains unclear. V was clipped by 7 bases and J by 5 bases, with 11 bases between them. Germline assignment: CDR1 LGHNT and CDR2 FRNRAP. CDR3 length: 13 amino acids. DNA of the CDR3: TGTGCTAGTGCCTACGGTTTGACCGGGGAGCTGTTTTTT. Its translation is CASAYGLTGELFF.

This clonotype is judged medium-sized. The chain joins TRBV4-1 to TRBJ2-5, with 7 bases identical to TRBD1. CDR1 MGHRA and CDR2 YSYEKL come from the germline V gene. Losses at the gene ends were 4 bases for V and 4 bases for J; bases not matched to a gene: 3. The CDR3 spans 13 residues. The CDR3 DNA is TGCGCCAGCAGCCCGGGGACAGTAGAGACCCAGTACTTC. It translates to CASSPGTVETQYF.

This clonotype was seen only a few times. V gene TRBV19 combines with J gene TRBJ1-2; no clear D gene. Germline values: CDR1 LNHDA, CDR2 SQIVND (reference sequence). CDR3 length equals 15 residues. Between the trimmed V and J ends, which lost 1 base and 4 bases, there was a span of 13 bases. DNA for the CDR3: TGTGCCAGTAGTATAGGTAACAGCCTCTCCTATGGCTACACCTTC. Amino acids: CASSIGNSLSYGYTF.

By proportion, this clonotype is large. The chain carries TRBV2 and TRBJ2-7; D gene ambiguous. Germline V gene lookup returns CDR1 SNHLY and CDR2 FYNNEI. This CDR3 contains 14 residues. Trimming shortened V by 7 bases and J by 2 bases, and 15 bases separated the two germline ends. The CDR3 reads CASTPSEQTYEQYF. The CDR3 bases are TGTGCCAGCACCCCTAGTGAGCAGACCTACGAGCAGTACTTC.

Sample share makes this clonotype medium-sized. The CDR3 region has the DNA TGCAGCGTTGACGTGGAGGGGGTTAGCGAGCAGTACTTC. Protein: CSVDVEGVSEQYF. The genes are TRBV29-1 and TRBJ2-7; D may match TRBD1 or TRBD2 (6 bases each). The CDR3 contains 13 residues. The V end lost 3 bases, the J end lost 6 bases, and 15 bases lay between the germline ends. The germline CDR1 and CDR2 sequences are SQVTM and ANQGSEA.

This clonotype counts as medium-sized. The CDR3 DNA sequence: TGTGCCAGTGGGCGACAGGAGACTGAAGCTTTCTTT. This gives the protein CASGRQETEAFF. The chain is built from TRBV19 and TRBJ1-1; tentatively, D is TRBD1 (6 bases). This CDR3 is built from 12 residues. CDR1 is LNHDA and CDR2 is SQIVND in the germline V gene (reference sequence). Trimming took 8 bases from V and 5 from J, leaving 12 bases between them.

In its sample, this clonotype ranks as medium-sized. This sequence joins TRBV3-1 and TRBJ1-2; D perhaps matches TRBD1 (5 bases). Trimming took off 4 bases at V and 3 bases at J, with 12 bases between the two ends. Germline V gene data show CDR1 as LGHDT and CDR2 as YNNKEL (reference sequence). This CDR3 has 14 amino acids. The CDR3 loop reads CASSPRDLDYGYTF. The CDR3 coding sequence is TGTGCCAGCAGCCCCCGGGACTTAGACTATGGCTACACCTTC.

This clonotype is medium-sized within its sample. The CDR3 DNA sequence: TGCGCCACAAAGGCCGGCTACACTAGCACAGATACGCAGTATTTT. The encoded protein is CATKAGYTSTDTQYF. The chain links TRBV4-1 to TRBJ2-3; D not certain. The CDR3 spans 15 residues. From germline, CDR1 is MGHRA and CDR2 YSYEKL. The germline V and J ends were trimmed by 10 bases and 0 bases, with 17 bases remaining between them.

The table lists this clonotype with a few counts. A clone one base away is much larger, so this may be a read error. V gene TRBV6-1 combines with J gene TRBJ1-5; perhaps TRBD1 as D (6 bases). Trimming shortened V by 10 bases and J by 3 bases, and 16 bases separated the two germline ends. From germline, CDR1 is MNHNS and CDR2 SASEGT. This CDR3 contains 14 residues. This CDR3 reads CATTAGAFNQPQHF. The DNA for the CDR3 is TGTGCCACGACGGCGGGGGCTTTCAATCAGCCCCAGCATTTT.

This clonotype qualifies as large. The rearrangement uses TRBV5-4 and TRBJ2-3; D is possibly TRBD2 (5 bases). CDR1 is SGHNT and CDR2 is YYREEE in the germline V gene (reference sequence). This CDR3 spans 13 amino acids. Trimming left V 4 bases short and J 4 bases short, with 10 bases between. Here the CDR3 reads CASSPGYPDTQYF. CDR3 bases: TGTGCCAGCAGCCCGGGGTATCCAGATACGCAGTATTTT. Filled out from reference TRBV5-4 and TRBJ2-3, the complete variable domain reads ETGVTQSPTHLIKTRGQQVTLRCSSQSGHNTVSWYQQALGQGPQFIFQYYREEENGRGNFPPRFSGLQFPNYSSELNVNALELDDSALYLCASSPGYPDTQYFGPGTRLTVL.

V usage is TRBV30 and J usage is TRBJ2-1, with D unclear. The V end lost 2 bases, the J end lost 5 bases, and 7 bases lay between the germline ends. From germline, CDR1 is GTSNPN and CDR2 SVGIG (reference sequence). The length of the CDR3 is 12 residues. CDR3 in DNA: TGTGCCTGGAGTAACTACGACAATGAGCAGTTCTTC. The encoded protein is CAWSNYDNEQFF.

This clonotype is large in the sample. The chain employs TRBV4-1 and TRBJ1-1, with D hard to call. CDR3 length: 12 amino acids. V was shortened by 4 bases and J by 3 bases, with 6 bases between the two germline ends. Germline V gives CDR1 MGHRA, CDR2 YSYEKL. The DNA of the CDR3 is TGCGCCAGCAGCCTTGGGGACACTGAAGCTTTCTTT. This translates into CASSLGDTEAFF.

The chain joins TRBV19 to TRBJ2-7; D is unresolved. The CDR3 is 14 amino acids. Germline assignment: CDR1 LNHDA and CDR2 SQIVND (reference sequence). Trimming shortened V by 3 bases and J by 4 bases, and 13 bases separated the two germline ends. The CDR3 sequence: CASSIGSDEYEQYF. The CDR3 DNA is TGTGCCAGTAGTATTGGAAGCGACGAATACGAGCAGTACTTC. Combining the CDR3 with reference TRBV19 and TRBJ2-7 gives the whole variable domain DGGITQSPKYLFRKEGQNVTLSCEQNLNHDAMYWYRQDPGQGLRLIYYSQIVNDFQKGDIAEGYSVSREKKESFPLTVTSAQKNPTAFYLCASSIGSDEYEQYFGPGTRLTVT.

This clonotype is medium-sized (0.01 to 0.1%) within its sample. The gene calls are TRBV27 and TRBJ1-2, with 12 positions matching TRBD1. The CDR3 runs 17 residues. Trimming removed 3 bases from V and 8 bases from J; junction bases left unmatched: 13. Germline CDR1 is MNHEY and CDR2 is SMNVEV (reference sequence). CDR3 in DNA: TGTGCCAGCAGTTTGTCGGGACAGGGGGCGCGGGGTGGAGGCTACACCTTC. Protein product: CASSLSGQGARGGGYTF.

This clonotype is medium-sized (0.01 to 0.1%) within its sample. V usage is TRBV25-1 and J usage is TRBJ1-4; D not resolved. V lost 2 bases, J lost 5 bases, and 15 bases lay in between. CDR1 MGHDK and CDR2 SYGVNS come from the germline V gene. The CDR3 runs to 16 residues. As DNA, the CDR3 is TGTGCCAGCAGTGAAGGTAGTGAGGGCGGAAATGAAAAACTGTTTTTT. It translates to CASSEGSEGGNEKLFF.

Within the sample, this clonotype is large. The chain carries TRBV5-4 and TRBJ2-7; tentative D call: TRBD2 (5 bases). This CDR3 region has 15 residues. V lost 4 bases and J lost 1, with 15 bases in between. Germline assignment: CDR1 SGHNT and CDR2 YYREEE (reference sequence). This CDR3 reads CASSQGPSGSYEQYF. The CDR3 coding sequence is TGTGCCAGCAGCCAAGGCCCCTCGGGGTCCTACGAGCAGTACTTC. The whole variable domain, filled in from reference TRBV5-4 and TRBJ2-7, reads ETGVTQSPTHLIKTRGQQVTLRCSSQSGHNTVSWYQQALGQGPQFIFQYYREEENGRGNFPPRFSGLQFPNYSSELNVNALELDDSALYLCASSQGPSGSYEQYFGPGTRLTVT.

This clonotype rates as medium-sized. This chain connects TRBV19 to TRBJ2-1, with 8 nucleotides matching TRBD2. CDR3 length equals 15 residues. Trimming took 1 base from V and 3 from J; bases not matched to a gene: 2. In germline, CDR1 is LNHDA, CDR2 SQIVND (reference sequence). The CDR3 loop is CASSIGAGGYNEQFF. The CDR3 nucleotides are TGTGCCAGTAGTATAGGTGCGGGAGGCTACAATGAGCAGTTCTTC.